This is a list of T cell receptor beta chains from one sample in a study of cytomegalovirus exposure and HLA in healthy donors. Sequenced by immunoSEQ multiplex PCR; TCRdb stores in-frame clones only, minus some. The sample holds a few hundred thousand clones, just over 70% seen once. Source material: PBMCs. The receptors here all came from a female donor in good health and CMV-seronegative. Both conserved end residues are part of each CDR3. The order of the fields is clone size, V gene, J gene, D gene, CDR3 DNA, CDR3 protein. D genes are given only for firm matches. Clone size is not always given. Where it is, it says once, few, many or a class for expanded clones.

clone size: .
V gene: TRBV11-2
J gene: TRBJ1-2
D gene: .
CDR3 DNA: TGTGCCAGCAGCTTAGCCGCGTCGGGCTATGGCTACACCTTC
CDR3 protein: CASSLAASGYGYTF

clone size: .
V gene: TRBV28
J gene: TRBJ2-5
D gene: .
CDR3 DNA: TGTGCCAGCAGTTTAGTAAAAGAGACCCAGTACTTC
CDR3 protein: CASSLVKETQYF

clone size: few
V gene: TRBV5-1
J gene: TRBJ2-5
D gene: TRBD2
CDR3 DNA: TGCGCCAGCAGTTCCGGGACTAGCGGACAAGAGACCCAGTACTTC
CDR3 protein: CASSSGTSGQETQYF

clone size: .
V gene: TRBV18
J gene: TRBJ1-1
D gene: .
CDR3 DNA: TGTGCCAGCTCACCACGAGTAATCGCTGAAGCTTTCTTT
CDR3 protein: CASSPRVIAEAFF

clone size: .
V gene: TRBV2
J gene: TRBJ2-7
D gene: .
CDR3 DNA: TGTGCCAGCACCCAAGTGACAGGACATGCCGAGCAGTACTTC
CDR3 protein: CASTQVTGHAEQYF

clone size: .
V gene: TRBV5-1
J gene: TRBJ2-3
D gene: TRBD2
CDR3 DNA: TGCGCCAGCAGCTTGACTCTAGCGGGAGTTTTGGATACGCAGTATTTT
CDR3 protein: CASSLTLAGVLDTQYF

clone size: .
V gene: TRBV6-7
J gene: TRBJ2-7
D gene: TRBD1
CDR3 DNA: TGTGCCCGCCGGACAGGGGTGAATTGCGAGCAGTACTTC
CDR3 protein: CARRTGVNCEQYF

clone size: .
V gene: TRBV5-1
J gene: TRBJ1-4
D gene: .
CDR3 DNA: TGCGCCAGCAGCTTGGGAGTGTCTAATGAAAAACTATTTTTT
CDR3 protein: CASSLGVSNEKLFF

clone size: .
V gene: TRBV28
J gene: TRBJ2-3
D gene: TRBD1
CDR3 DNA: TGTGCCAGCAGTTTATTAGACAGGGCGCAGTATTTT
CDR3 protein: CASSLLDRAQYF

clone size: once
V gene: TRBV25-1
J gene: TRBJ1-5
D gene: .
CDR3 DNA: TGTGCCAGCAGTGAAAACAGAGACCAGCCCCAGCATTTT
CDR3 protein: CASSENRDQPQHF

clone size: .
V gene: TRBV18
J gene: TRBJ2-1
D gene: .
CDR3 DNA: TGTGCCAGCTCTCGAGGGAGCCTCTACAATGAGCAGTTCTTC
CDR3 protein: CASSRGSLYNEQFF

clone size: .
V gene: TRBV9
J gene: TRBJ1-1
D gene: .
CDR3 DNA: TGTGCCAGCAGCCCACAGGGAATGAACACTGAAGCTTTCTTT
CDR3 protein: CASSPQGMNTEAFF

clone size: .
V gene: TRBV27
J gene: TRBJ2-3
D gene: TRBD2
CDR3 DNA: TGTGCCAGCAGTTTATCGACAGCGGGACCCACAGATACGCAGTATTTT
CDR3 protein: CASSLSTAGPTDTQYF

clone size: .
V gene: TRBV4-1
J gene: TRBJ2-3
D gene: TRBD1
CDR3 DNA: TGCGCCAGCAGCCAATTAACCGGGACAGTAACAGATACGCAGTATTTT
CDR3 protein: CASSQLTGTVTDTQYF

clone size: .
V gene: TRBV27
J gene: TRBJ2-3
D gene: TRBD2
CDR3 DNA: TGTGCCAGCAAACACGGGACTAGCGCTGATACGCAGTATTTT
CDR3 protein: CASKHGTSADTQYF

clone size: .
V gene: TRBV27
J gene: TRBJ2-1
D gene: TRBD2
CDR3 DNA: TGTGCCAGCAGCTTCGCCGGGGGGTTGGGTGAGCAGTTCTTC
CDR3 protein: CASSFAGGLGEQFF

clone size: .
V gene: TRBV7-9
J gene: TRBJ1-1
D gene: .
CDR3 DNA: TGTGCCAGCAGCTCCCCCGAGGCTGCTGAAGCTTTCTTT
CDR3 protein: CASSSPEAAEAFF

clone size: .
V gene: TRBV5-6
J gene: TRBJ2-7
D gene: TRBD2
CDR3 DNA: TGTGCCAGCAGCTACCCGGAGGGCGGGAGCTCCTACGAGCAGTACTTC
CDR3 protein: CASSYPEGGSSYEQYF

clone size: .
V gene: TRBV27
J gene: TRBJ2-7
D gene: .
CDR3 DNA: TGTGCCAGCTCAGCCGAGGGCTACAGCTCCTACGAGCAGTACTTC
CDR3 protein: CASSAEGYSSYEQYF

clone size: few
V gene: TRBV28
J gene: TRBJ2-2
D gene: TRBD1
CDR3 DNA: TGTGCCAGCAGTGGAAGACAGGGGGCGACCGGGGAGCTGTTTTTT
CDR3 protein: CASSGRQGATGELFF

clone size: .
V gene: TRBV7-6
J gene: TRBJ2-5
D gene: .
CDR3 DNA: TGTGCCAGCAGCTTGGGGACTTCCAGAGAGACCCAGTACTTC
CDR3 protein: CASSLGTSRETQYF

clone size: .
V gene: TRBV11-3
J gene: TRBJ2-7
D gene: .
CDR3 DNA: TGTGCCAGCAGCTCCGAGGTCCCCCGTGAGCAGTACTTC
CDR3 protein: CASSSEVPREQYF

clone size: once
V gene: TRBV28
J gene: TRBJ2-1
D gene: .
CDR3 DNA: TGTGCCAGCAGTGCCCCAGCCTACAATGAGCAGTTCTTC
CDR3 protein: CASSAPAYNEQFF

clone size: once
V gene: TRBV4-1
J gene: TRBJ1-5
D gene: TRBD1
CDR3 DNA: TGCGCCAGCAGCCACCGGGACAGCGCTTATAGCAATCAGCCCCAGCATTTT
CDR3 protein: CASSHRDSAYSNQPQHF

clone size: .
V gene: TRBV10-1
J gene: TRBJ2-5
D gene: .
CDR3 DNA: TGCGCCAGCAGTGACCGTGAGGGAGAGACCCAGTACTTC
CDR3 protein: CASSDREGETQYF

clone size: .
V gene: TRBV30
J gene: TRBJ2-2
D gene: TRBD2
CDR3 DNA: TGTGCCTGGACCGGGACTAGCGGTTCTACGAACACCGGGGAGCTGTTTTTT
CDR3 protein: CAWTGTSGSTNTGELFF

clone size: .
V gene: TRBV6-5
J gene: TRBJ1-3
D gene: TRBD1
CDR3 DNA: TGTGCCAGCAGTTACAGCGACAGGGGGAAGGGGACCATATATTTT
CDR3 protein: CASSYSDRGKGTIYF

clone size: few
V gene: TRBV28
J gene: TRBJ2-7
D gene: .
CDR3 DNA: TGTGCCAGCACTAAAGGCGGGGTTACTTTCGAGCAGTACTTC
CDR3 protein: CASTKGGVTFEQYF

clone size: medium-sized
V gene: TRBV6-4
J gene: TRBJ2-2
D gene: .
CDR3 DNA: TGTGCCAGCAGTGACTCAACTAGCACCGGGGAGCTGTTTTTT
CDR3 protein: CASSDSTSTGELFF

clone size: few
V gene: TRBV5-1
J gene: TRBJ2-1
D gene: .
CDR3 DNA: TGCGCCAGCAGCTCCACTAGCAGAGATGAGCAGTTCTTC
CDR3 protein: CASSSTSRDEQFF

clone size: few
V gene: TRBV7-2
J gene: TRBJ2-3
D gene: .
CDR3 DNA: TGTGCCAGCAGCTTTAGCGGATCTAGCACAGATACGCAGTATTTT
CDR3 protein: CASSFSGSSTDTQYF

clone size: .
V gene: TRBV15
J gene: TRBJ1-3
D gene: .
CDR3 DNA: TGTGCCACCAGGGAGGGTCTCTCTGGAAACACCATATATTTT
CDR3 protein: CATREGLSGNTIYF

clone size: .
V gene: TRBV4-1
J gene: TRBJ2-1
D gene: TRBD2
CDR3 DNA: TGCGCCAGCAGTCCGCCGGGACTAGCGGACCCCCGGAATGAGCAGTTCTTC
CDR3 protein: CASSPPGLADPRNEQFF

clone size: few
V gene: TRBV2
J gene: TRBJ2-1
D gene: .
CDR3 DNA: TGTGCCAGCAGTGAAGCGCTCCCAGGGGAAAGCTCCTACAATGAGCAGTTCTTC
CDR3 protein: CASSEALPGESSYNEQFF

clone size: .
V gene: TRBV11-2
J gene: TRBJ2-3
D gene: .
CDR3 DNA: TGTGCCAGCAGCTTATCGACTGGGTGGGGCACAGATACGCAGTATTTT
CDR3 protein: CASSLSTGWGTDTQYF

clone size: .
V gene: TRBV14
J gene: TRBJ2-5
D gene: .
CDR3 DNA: TGTGCCAGCAGCCAACCAACGGGTTACAGGGTGGGGACCCAGTACTTC
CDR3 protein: CASSQPTGYRVGTQYF

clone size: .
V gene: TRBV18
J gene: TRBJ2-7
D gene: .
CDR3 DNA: TGTGCCAGCTCAATAACGGGAAGGGCCGACGAGCAGTACTTC
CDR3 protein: CASSITGRADEQYF

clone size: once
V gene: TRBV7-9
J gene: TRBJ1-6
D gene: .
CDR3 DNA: TGTGCCAGCCATCAGGAAACCTATAATTCACCCCTCCACTTT
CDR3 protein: CASHQETYNSPLHF

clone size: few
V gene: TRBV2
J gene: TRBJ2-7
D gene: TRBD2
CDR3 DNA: TGTGCCAGCAGTCCGACTAGCGGGAGAAGCGAGCAGTACTTC
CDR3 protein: CASSPTSGRSEQYF

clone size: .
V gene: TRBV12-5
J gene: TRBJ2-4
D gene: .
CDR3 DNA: TGTGCTAGTGGTTTTACCCTGACAACCACGGCCAAAAACATTCAGTACTTC
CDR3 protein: CASGFTLTTTAKNIQYF

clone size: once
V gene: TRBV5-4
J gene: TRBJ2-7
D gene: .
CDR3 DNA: TGTGCCAGCAGCCCCGGCACTAGCAGCTACGAGCAGTACTTC
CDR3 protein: CASSPGTSSYEQYF

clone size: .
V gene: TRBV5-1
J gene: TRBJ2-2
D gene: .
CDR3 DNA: TGCGCCAGCAGGCCAGGGATGAACACCGGGGAGCTGTTTTTT
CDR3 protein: CASRPGMNTGELFF

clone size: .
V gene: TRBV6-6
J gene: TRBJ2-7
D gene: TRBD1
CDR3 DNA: TGTGCCAGCAGTTACTCGAGCGCAGGGGGCGATGACGAGCAGTACTTC
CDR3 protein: CASSYSSAGGDDEQYF

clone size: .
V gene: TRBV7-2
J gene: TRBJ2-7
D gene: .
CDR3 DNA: TGTGCCAGCAGACCTCAAGCGGGCAACTCCTACGAGCAGTACTTC
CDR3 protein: CASRPQAGNSYEQYF

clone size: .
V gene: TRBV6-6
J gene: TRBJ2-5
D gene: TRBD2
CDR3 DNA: TGTGCCAGCAGCTCCCAACTAGCGGGAGGAGGAGAGACCCAGTACTTC
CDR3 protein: CASSSQLAGGGETQYF

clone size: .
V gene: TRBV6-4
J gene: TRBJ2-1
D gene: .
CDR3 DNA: TGTGCCAGCAGTGAAGGGGGAGAGCATGAGCAGTTCTTC
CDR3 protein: CASSEGGEHEQFF

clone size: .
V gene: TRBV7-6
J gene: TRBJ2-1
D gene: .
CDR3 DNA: TGTGCCAGCAGCTCCTCGATAGCGGACAATGAGCAGTTCTTC
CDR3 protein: CASSSSIADNEQFF

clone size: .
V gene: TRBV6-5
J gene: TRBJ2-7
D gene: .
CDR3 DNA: TGTGCCAGCAGTTACATCTCGGTTAGTCCGTACGAGCAGTACTTC
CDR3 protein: CASSYISVSPYEQYF

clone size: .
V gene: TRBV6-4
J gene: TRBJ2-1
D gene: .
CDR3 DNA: TGTGCCAGCAGTGACTCAGATAGGGGGAGGGGCTGGGCCTACAATGAGCAGTTCTTC
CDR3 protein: CASSDSDRGRGWAYNEQFF

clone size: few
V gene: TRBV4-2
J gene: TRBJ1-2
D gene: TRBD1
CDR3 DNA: TGTGCCAGCAGCCAAAACAGGGGAGGTGGGTATGGCTACACCTTC
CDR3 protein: CASSQNRGGGYGYTF

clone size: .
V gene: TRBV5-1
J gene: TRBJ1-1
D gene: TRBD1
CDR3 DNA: TGCGCCAGCAGCTGGGGCCTACAGGGGGCTGGGTTCACTGAAGCTTTTTTT
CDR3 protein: CASSWGLQGAGFTEAFF

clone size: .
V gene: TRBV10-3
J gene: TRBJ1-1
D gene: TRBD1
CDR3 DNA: TGTGCCATCACCCCTGGGACAGGGGGAGGAGGCACTGAAGCTTTCTTT
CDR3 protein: CAITPGTGGGGTEAFF

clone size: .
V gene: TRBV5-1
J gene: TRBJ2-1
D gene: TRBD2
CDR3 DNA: TGCGCCAGCACACTAGCGGGAGTCGACAATGAGCAGTTCTTC
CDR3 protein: CASTLAGVDNEQFF

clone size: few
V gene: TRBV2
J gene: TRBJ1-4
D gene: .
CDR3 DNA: TGTGCCAGCAGGTCAAAAGAAAAACTGTTTTTT
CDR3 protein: CASRSKEKLFF

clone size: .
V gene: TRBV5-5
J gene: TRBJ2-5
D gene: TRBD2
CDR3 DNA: TGTGCCAGCAGCTTAGCCGGGACTAGCGGTCAAGAGACCCAGTACTTC
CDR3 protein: CASSLAGTSGQETQYF

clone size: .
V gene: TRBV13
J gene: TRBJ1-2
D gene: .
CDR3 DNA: TGTGCCAGCAGCTTATACCGCCAGAACTATGGCTACACCTTC
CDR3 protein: CASSLYRQNYGYTF

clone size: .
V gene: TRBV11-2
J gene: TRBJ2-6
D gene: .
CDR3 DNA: TGTGCCAGCAGCTTGTGGAGCTCTGGGGCCAACGTCCTGACTTTC
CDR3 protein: CASSLWSSGANVLTF